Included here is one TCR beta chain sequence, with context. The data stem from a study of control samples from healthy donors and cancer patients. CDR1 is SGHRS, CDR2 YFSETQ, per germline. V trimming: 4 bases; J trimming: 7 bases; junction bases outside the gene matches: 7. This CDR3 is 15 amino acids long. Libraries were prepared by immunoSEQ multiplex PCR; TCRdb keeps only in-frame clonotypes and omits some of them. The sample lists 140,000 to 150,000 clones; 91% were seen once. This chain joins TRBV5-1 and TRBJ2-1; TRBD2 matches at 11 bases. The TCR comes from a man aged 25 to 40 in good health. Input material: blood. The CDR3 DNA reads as TGCGCCAGCAGCCTCGGGACTAGCGGAAAAAATGAGCAGTTCTTC. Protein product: CASSLGTSGKNEQFF.